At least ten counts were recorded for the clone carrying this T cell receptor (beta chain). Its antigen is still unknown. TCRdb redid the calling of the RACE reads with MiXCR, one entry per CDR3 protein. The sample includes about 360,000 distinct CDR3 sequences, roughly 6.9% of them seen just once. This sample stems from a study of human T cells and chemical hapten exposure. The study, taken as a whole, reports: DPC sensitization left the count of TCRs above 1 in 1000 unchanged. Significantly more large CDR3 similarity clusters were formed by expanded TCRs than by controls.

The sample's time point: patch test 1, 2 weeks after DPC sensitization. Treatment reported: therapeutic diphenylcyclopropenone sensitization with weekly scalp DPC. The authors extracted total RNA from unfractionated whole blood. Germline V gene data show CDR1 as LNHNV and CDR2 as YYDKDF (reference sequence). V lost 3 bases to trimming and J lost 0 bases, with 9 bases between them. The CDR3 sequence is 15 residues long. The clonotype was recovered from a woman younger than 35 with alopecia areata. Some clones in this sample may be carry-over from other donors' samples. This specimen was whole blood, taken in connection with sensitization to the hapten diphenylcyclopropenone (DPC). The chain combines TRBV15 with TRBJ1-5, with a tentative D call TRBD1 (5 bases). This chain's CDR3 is CATSRGPNSNQPQHF. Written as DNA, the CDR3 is TGTGCCACCAGCAGGGGACCCAATAGCAATCAGCCCCAGCATTTT.